The 28 T cell receptor beta chains in this list originate from one sample, sequenced in a study of identical twins. TCRdb redid the calling of the 5' RACE reads with MiXCR, one entry per CDR3 protein. The top ten hold around 0.9% of the sample, which has 500,000 to 600,000 distinct CDR3 sequences, roughly a fifth seen once. This sample also belongs to another study, concerning T cells expressing NK-cell markers.

Sequencing was performed on CD4+ T cells sorted from blood. These receptors were obtained from a woman aged 18-29 years in good health.

This clonotype was counted between two and nine times. The chain combines TRBV19 with TRBJ1-5; D gene ambiguous. The germline V and J ends were trimmed by 5 bases and 2 bases, with 10 bases remaining between them. CDR1 LNHDA and CDR2 SQIVND come from the germline V gene (reference sequence). CDR3 size: 14 residues. DNA for the CDR3: TGTGCCAGTAGTTTCCCCATGGGCAATCAGCCCCAGCATTTT. Translation: CASSFPMGNQPQHF.

This clonotype was detected only a few times. V usage is TRBV6-2 or TRBV6-3 and J usage is TRBJ2-1; a weak D match, TRBD2 (5 bases). V was trimmed by 4 bases and J by 0 bases, leaving 10 bases between them. Germline loops: CDR1 MNHEY, CDR2 SVGEGT. The CDR3 covers 15 residues. CDR3 coding DNA: TGTGCCAGCAGTTTAGCGTCTAGCTCCTACAATGAGCAGTTCTTC. Translated: CASSLASSSYNEQFF.

This clonotype was observed a few times. The chain couples TRBV20-1 to TRBJ2-7; the match to TRBD2 covers 8 bases. The V gene's germline CDR1 is DFQATT and CDR2 SNEGSKA (reference sequence). V dropped 5 bases and J dropped 6; count of bases not matched to a gene: 12. This CDR3 is built from 14 residues. CDR3 sequence: CSAPPTSAPLEQYF. In DNA form, the CDR3 reads TGCAGTGCTCCCCCGACTAGCGCTCCGCTCGAGCAGTACTTC.

This chain uses TRBV4-3 with TRBJ2-3; D is perhaps TRBD2 (5 bases). CDR1 and CDR2 (germline): LGHNA, YSLEER. The CDR3 length is 17 residues. The V and J ends lost 1 base and 1 base respectively, with 15 bases between them. The CDR3 nucleotides are TGCGCCAGCAGCCAAGGACGAGGCGCAGCGGGCACAGATACGCAGTATTTT. It specifies CASSQGRGAAGTDTQYF.

This clonotype has a count of ten or more. The rearrangement joins TRBV20-1 to TRBJ2-7, with unresolved D. This CDR3 is built from 12 residues. V was pared by 1 base and J by 3 bases, with 7 bases between. CDR1 and CDR2 (germline): DFQATT, SNEGSKA (reference sequence). The CDR3 DNA is TGCAGTGCTAGAGCCGACGACTACGAGCAGTACTTC. Amino acid sequence: CSARADDYEQYF.

The J gene is TRBJ1-4, the V gene TRBV11-2; possible D gene TRBD1, 6 bases. Trimming took 5 bases from V and 5 from J, leaving 15 bases between them. Per germline, CDR1 SGHAT and CDR2 FQNNGV. The CDR3 covers 15 residues. CDR3 sequence reads: CASSRGGTTNEKLFF. The CDR3, as DNA: TGTGCCAGCAGCAGAGGGGGGACTACAAATGAAAAACTGTTTTTT.

This clonotype was counted ten times or more. This chain links TRBV5-1 with TRBJ1-1; no reliable D call. V lost 0 bases to trimming and J lost 4 bases, with 7 bases between them. In germline, CDR1 is SGHRS, CDR2 YFSETQ. The CDR3 spans 13 residues. The CDR3 DNA is TGCGCCAGCAGCTTGGTCGCGGGCACTGAAGCTTTCTTT. It encodes CASSLVAGTEAFF.

This clonotype has more than one count but fewer than ten. The chain uses TRBV6-5 and TRBJ1-2, with a tentative D call TRBD1 (6 bases). CDR1 is MNHEY, CDR2 SVGAGI, per germline. Trimming pared 2 bases from V and 2 bases from J, leaving 9 bases between. The CDR3 covers 14 residues. CDR3 in DNA: TGTGCCAGCAGTTACGGAGGACAGAACTATGGCTACACCTTC. Its translation: CASSYGGQNYGYTF.

At least ten counts were recorded for this clonotype. The chain links TRBV20-1 to TRBJ2-1; TRBD2 agrees at 8 bases. Trimming cost V 1 base and J 6 bases; bases outside gene matches: 8. CDR3 length equals 15 residues. The germline gives CDR1 DFQATT, CDR2 SNEGSKA (reference sequence). The CDR3 loop reads CSARGRAGVLNEQFF. For the CDR3, the DNA is TGCAGTGCTAGAGGGCGAGCGGGAGTTCTCAATGAGCAGTTCTTC.

There are a few counts of this clonotype. The J gene is TRBJ2-7, the V gene TRBV5-1; TRBD2 might be the D (5 bases). Per the germline V gene, CDR1 is SGHRS and CDR2 is YFSETQ. The CDR3 extends over 13 amino acids. Trimming pared 5 bases from V and 2 bases from J, leaving 11 bases between. The CDR3 DNA reads TGCGCCAGCAGGCGGGCCGAACCCTACGAGCAGTACTTC. It specifies CASRRAEPYEQYF.

This clonotype occurred a few times. V gene TRBV12-3 or TRBV12-4 combines with J gene TRBJ1-2, with D unresolved. The V end was cut by 4 bases, the J end by 7 bases, with 22 bases between. The CDR3 has 16 amino acids. CDR3 amino acids: CASSSSWVGENSGYTF. The CDR3 bases are TGTGCCAGCAGTTCTAGCTGGGTTGGGGAAAATAGTGGCTACACCTTC.

The chain carries TRBV20-1 and TRBJ2-7, with 8 positions matching TRBD2. Trimming removed 2 bases from V and 1 base from J; junction bases left unmatched: 7. CDR1 is DFQATT and CDR2 is SNEGSKA in the germline V gene (reference sequence). This CDR3 is built from 15 residues. CDR3 in amino acids: CSARTAGTRSYEQYF. In DNA, the CDR3 is TGCAGTGCTAGAACTGCCGGGACTAGATCCTACGAGCAGTACTTC.

This chain joins TRBV7-2 and TRBJ2-3; 9 nucleotides agree with TRBD2. After removal of 1 base from V and 2 bases from J, the junction contained 4 bases not matched to a gene. This CDR3 is built from 16 residues. Looked up from germline, CDR1 is SGHTA and CDR2 is FQGNSA. CDR3 sequence (DNA): TGTGCCAGCAGCTTAGAGGCTAGCGGGGCCACAGATACGCAGTATTTT. Encoded protein: CASSLEASGATDTQYF.

The rearrangement joins TRBV4-3 to TRBJ2-1; 10 bases agree with TRBD2. Germline CDR1 is LGHNA and CDR2 is YSLEER. CDR3 size: 15 residues. Trimming at V came to 4 bases and at J to 9 bases, leaving 9 bases not matched to a gene. The CDR3 DNA sequence: TGCGCCAGCAGCCTGAGGAGCGGGAGGGCAGGTGAGCAGTTCTTC. It translates to CASSLRSGRAGEQFF.

This clonotype came up a few times. This chain connects TRBV20-1 to TRBJ2-3; 13 bases are a match to TRBD2. Germline CDR1 reads DFQATT; CDR2 reads SNEGSKA (reference sequence). Losses at the gene ends were 6 bases for V and 0 bases for J; bases not matched to a gene: 3. The CDR3 contains 15 residues. The CDR3 DNA is TGCAGTGCCGGGACTAGCGGGACTAGCACAGATACGCAGTATTTT. The encoded protein is CSAGTSGTSTDTQYF.

V is TRBV20-1 and J is TRBJ2-5; TRBD2 aligns across 10 bases. CDR3 length equals 16 residues. V lost 1 base, J lost 5 bases, and 10 bases stayed unmatched. In germline, CDR1 is DFQATT, CDR2 SNEGSKA (reference sequence). The CDR3 reads CSARGKGLARRETQYF. The CDR3 coding sequence is TGCAGTGCTAGAGGCAAGGGACTAGCGAGGAGGGAGACCCAGTACTTC.

The gene calls are TRBV7-9 and TRBJ2-7, with TRBD1 matching over 10 bases. The V gene's germline CDR1 is SEHNR and CDR2 FQNEAQ (reference sequence). V shed 3 bases and J 7 bases; nucleotides not matched to a gene: 6. CDR3 length equals 14 residues. The CDR3 nucleotides are TGTGCCAGCAGCTTTTCAGACAGGGGGCATGAGCAGTACTTC. As protein: CASSFSDRGHEQYF.

J is TRBJ1-6 and V is TRBV7-9; 7 bases agree with TRBD1. This CDR3 is built from 13 residues. The V segment lost 10 bases and the J segment 7 bases; nucleotides outside the gene matches: 7. Germline CDR1 and CDR2: SEHNR and FQNEAQ (reference sequence). CDR3 loop: CATRDRPNSPLHF. The CDR3 nucleotides read TGTGCCACCCGGGACAGACCCAATTCACCCCTCCACTTT. Filled out from reference TRBV7-9 and TRBJ1-6, the complete variable domain reads DTGVSQNPRHKITKRGQNVTFRCDPISEHNRLYWYRQTLGQGPEFLTYFQNEAQLEKSRLLSDRFSAERPKGSFSTLEIQRTEQGDSAMYLCATRDRPNSPLHFGNGTRLTVT.

This clonotype has at least ten counts. This rearrangement joins TRBV20-1 to TRBJ1-5; D not certain. The V and J ends lost 3 bases and 3 bases respectively, with 9 bases between them. Germline V lookup: CDR1 DFQATT, CDR2 SNEGSKA (reference sequence). The CDR3 runs to 13 residues. In nucleotides, the CDR3 is TGCAGTGCTAGTTACGGGGACAATCAGCCCCAGCATTTT. It encodes CSASYGDNQPQHF.

This clonotype has a handful of counts. The CDR3 nucleotides read TGCGCCAGCAGCTTGGTCTCGGGCCCAGATACGCAGTATTTT. Translation gives CASSLVSGPDTQYF. This chain connects TRBV5-1 to TRBJ2-3, with D hard to call. V was pared by 0 bases and J by 4 bases, with 9 bases between. CDR3 length equals 14 residues. Germline V gives CDR1 SGHRS, CDR2 YFSETQ.

Comment on this clonotype: With a much larger clone just one base away, this may be a read error. This chain links TRBV12-3 or TRBV12-4 with TRBJ2-3; either TRBD1 or TRBD2 may supply D (5 bases each). The CDR3 has 12 amino acids. V shed 6 bases and J shed 4 bases, with 8 bases lying between them. In DNA form, the CDR3 reads TGTGCCAGCAGGTTGGGGGCAGATACGCAGTATTTT. This gives the protein CASRLGADTQYF.

The chain links TRBV15 to TRBJ2-7; no firm D call. CDR3 length: 14 residues. Germline V CDR1 and CDR2: LNHNV, YYDKDF (reference sequence). Trimming removed 5 bases at V and 0 bases at J, with 11 bases between. CDR3 nucleotide sequence: TGTGCCACCAGCCCCGGGTCCTACTCCTACGAGCAGTACTTC. Translating it yields CATSPGSYSYEQYF.

V and J are TRBV6-2 or TRBV6-3 and TRBJ2-7; D not resolved. Looked up from germline, CDR1 is MNHEY and CDR2 is SVGEGT. Trimming took 2 bases from V and 12 from J, leaving 14 bases between them. This CDR3 spans 12 amino acids. The DNA of the CDR3 is TGTGCCAGCAGTTACAGCCTCTCTGGAAGGTACTTC. Its translation: CASSYSLSGRYF.

This clonotype appeared a few times. The J gene is TRBJ1-2, the V gene TRBV20-1; D gene ambiguous. Trimming took off 5 bases at V and 7 bases at J, with 14 bases between the two ends. Germline V gene lookup returns CDR1 DFQATT and CDR2 SNEGSKA (reference sequence). The CDR3 consists of 12 residues. CDR3 nucleotides: TGCAGTGCTGGAAGACAATCGTTTGGCTACACCTTC. Translated: CSAGRQSFGYTF.

This clonotype came up many times. The chain carries TRBV20-1 and TRBJ2-7; D remains unclear. The CDR3 length is 11 residues. V shed 7 bases and J shed 4 bases, with 11 bases lying between them. Germline values: CDR1 DFQATT, CDR2 SNEGSKA (reference sequence). In DNA form, the CDR3 reads TGCAGTGGCCGGAACGATTACGAGCAGTACTTC. Translating gives CSGRNDYEQYF.

The chain has TRBV6-1 and TRBJ2-1, with 8 bases fitting TRBD1. With 6 bases clipped from V and 7 bases from J, the junction kept 11 bases outside the gene matches. In germline, CDR1 is MNHNS, CDR2 SASEGT. This CDR3 has 15 amino acids. CDR3 coding DNA: TGTGCCAGCAGCCCCGGACAGGGATTAAGGAATGAGCAGTTCTTC. Protein sequence: CASSPGQGLRNEQFF.

This clonotype showed up just a few times. The chain links TRBV12-3 or TRBV12-4 to TRBJ2-3; no clear D gene. Trimming stripped 7 bases from V and 0 bases from J, with 8 bases between. The CDR3 is made up of 13 amino acids. The CDR3, as DNA: TGTGCCAGCACCCGCCGGAGCACAGATACGCAGTATTTT. The encoded protein is CASTRRSTDTQYF.

The CDR3 reads CASSPGHGTGREAFF. Here the CDR3 DNA reads TGTGCCAGCTCACCCGGACATGGGACAGGCCGTGAAGCTTTCTTT. V gene TRBV18 combines with J gene TRBJ1-1, with 8 bases that match TRBD1. The CDR3 consists of 15 residues. V shed 3 bases and J 7 bases; nucleotides not matched to a gene: 10. Germline V gene data show CDR1 as KGHSH and CDR2 as LQKENI.